Listed here are 17 T cell receptor beta chains from one sample, sequenced in a study of T cells in Graves' hyperthyroidism and ophthalmopathy. The TCR beta CDR3 regions underwent amplification using RNA transcripts as the source. When the TCR CDR3 underwent first-round RT-PCR, the HTBI primer set was used. TCRdb reprocessed the multiplex PCR reads with MiXCR, giving one entry per CDR3 protein. The sample shows 600,000 to 650,000 distinct CDR3 sequences, about a fifth of them seen only once. The source material was blood. The receptors were gathered from a man in his thirties or forties with Graves' ophthalmopathy.

This clonotype turned up a few times. The chain carries TRBV11-2 and TRBJ2-7, with TRBD2 matching over 8 bases. CDR1 and CDR2 (germline): SGHAT, FQNNGV. The CDR3 spans 15 residues. V shed 1 base, J shed 2 bases, and the junction held 4 bases outside the gene matches. CDR3 protein: CASSLAGRAPYEQYF. The CDR3 nucleotides read TGTGCCAGCAGCTTAGCCGGGAGGGCCCCCTACGAGCAGTACTTC. Full variable domain (remainder filled in from reference TRBV11-2 and TRBJ2-7): EAGVAQSPRYKIIEKRQSVAFWCNPISGHATLYWYQQILGQGPKLLIQFQNNGVVDDSQLPKDRFSAERLKGVDSTLKIQPAKLEDSAVYLCASSLAGRAPYEQYFGPGTRLTVT.

Turning to this clonotype: A much larger clone differs from this one at a single base, so this may be a read error. The chain uses TRBV10-3 and TRBJ2-1, with a tentative D call TRBD2 (5 bases). The CDR3 is made up of 15 amino acids. Germline V gene data show CDR1 as ENHRY and CDR2 as SYGVKD. The CDR3 DNA follows: TGTGCCATCAGTGAGTCGACTATCTCCTACAATGGGCAGTTCTTC. Residues: CAISESTISYNGQFF.

This clonotype has a handful of counts. The chain links TRBV5-5 to TRBJ2-7; D may be TRBD1 (6 bases). Trimming pared 0 bases from V and 7 bases from J, leaving 20 bases between. The CDR3 length is 16 residues. Looked up from germline, CDR1 is SGHKS and CDR2 is YYEKEE (reference sequence). This chain's CDR3 is CASSLGTRQGLVEQYF. The CDR3 region has the DNA TGTGCCAGCAGCTTGGGGACCCGGCAGGGGCTAGTGGAGCAGTACTTC.

This clonotype has at least ten counts. The chain uses TRBV2 and TRBJ2-7; 7 bases line up with TRBD2. This CDR3 contains 14 residues. J was trimmed by 1 base and V by 6 bases; bases with no gene match: 6. Germline values: CDR1 SNHLY, CDR2 FYNNEI. The DNA of the CDR3 is TGTGCCAGCAGGGGGCTAGCGGCTTCCTACGAGCAGTACTTC. Translation gives CASRGLAASYEQYF.

This chain connects TRBV19 to TRBJ1-1; 7 bases align to TRBD1. J lost 4 bases, V lost 4 bases, and 6 bases had no gene match. Germline CDR1 and CDR2: LNHDA and SQIVND (reference sequence). This CDR3 spans 14 amino acids. The chain's CDR3 is CASSNGPGGTEAFF. The CDR3 DNA reads TGTGCCAGTAGTAACGGACCAGGGGGCACTGAAGCTTTCTTT.

This clonotype has ten or more counts. The chain couples TRBV30 to TRBJ1-2; D uncertain. The CDR3 has 13 amino acids. V was trimmed by 2 bases and J by 3 bases, leaving 10 bases between them. Germline values: CDR1 GTSNPN, CDR2 SVGIG (reference sequence). The CDR3 is CAWSLDEYYGYTF. The DNA for the CDR3 is TGTGCCTGGAGTCTGGACGAGTACTATGGCTACACCTTC. Full variable domain (outside the CDR3, taken from reference TRBV30 and TRBJ1-2): SQTIHQWPATLVQPVGSPLSLECTVEGTSNPNLYWYRQAAGRGLQLLFYSVGIGQISSEVPQNLSASRPQDRQFILSSKKLLLSDSGFYLCAWSLDEYYGYTFGSGTRLTVV.

There are a few counts of this clonotype. The chain combines TRBV7-9 with TRBJ2-1, with D possibly matching TRBD1 (6 bases). The germline V and J ends were trimmed by 7 bases and 4 bases, with 17 bases remaining between them. The CDR3 sequence is 15 residues long. Germline CDR1 reads SEHNR; CDR2 reads FQNEAQ (reference sequence). This CDR3 is CASTPSGTNYNEQFF. The CDR3 DNA is TGTGCCAGCACTCCCTCCGGGACAAATTACAATGAGCAGTTCTTC.

This clonotype has a handful of counts. V gene TRBV19 combines with J gene TRBJ2-6; TRBD1 aligns across 11 bases. Looked up from germline, CDR1 is LNHDA and CDR2 is SQIVND (reference sequence). The CDR3 is 16 residues long. Losses at the gene ends were 11 bases for V and 1 base for J; bases not matched to a gene: 7. CDR3: CASIRDRGSGANVLTF. The CDR3, as DNA: TGTGCCTCAATTCGGGACAGGGGGTCTGGGGCCAACGTCCTGACTTTC.

V is TRBV20-1 and J is TRBJ2-7; unclear D gene. The CDR3 spans 14 residues. Per germline, CDR1 DFQATT and CDR2 SNEGSKA (reference sequence). Trimming pared 0 bases from V and 3 bases from J, leaving 12 bases between. The CDR3: CSARDRRGFYEQYF. In nucleotides, the CDR3 is TGCAGTGCTAGAGATAGGCGCGGCTTCTACGAGCAGTACTTC.

The chain joins TRBV7-9 to TRBJ1-2, with TRBD1 matching 10 bases. The J segment lost 5 bases and the V segment lost 5 bases, leaving 11 bases of the junction unmatched. Germline CDR1 SEHNR, CDR2 FQNEAQ (reference sequence). The CDR3 consists of 16 residues. In DNA form, the CDR3 reads TGTGCCAGCAGCCAACTAGGGGACAGGGGTCCTTATGGCTACACCTTC. This encodes CASSQLGDRGPYGYTF.

This chain links TRBV5-1 with TRBJ1-1; 9 bases are a match to TRBD1. Germline V CDR1 and CDR2: SGHRS, YFSETQ. This CDR3 contains 12 residues. V lost 4 bases and J lost 7; bases outside the gene matches: 2. The CDR3, as DNA: TGCGCCAGCAGCGGGGACAGGGTTGAAGCTTTCTTT. This encodes CASSGDRVEAFF.

In this sample, this clonotype turned up many times. The chain has TRBV5-1 and TRBJ2-7, with TRBD1 matching 7 bases. The CDR3 is 15 residues long. V shed 0 bases and J 1 base; nucleotides not matched to a gene: 4. Germline loops: CDR1 SGHRS, CDR2 YFSETQ. The CDR3 DNA reads as TGCGCCAGCAGCTTGGTGGGGGACAGTTCCTACGAGCAGTACTTC. Its protein product is CASSLVGDSSYEQYF.

The chain employs TRBV19 and TRBJ2-7, with a weak D call TRBD2 (6 bases). Trimming removed 4 bases from V and 3 bases from J, with 10 bases in between. Germline CDR1 LNHDA, CDR2 SQIVND (reference sequence). CDR3 length equals 13 residues. CDR3 nucleotide sequence: TGTGCCAGTAGTAGGGGGGAGTTCTACGAGCAGTACTTC. Its translation is CASSRGEFYEQYF.

The CDR3 is CASSPEGLAGEGEQYF. DNA of the CDR3: TGTGCCAGCAGTCCAGAGGGGCTAGCGGGAGAGGGTGAGCAGTACTTC. This chain connects TRBV28 to TRBJ2-7, with 10 nucleotides matching TRBD2. The CDR3 contains 16 residues. V trimming: 5 bases; J trimming: 7 bases; junction bases outside the gene matches: 14. The germline V gene has CDR1 MDHEN and CDR2 SYDVKM.

J is TRBJ2-1 and V is TRBV20-1; D tentatively reads TRBD1 or TRBD2 (6 bases each). CDR3 length: 14 amino acids. The V end was cut by 2 bases, the J end by 3 bases, with 11 bases between. The germline CDR1 and CDR2 sequences are DFQATT and SNEGSKA (reference sequence). Here the CDR3 DNA reads TGCAGTGCTAGACCGGGGGCGATCTACAATGAGCAGTTCTTC. Protein product: CSARPGAIYNEQFF.

CDR3 sequence (DNA): TGTGCCACCAGCATAGATCAAGCCAAAAACATTCAGTACTTC. This translates into CATSIDQAKNIQYF. The J gene is TRBJ2-4, the V gene TRBV15, with D uncertain. The germline V gene encodes CDR1 LNHNV and CDR2 YYDKDF (reference sequence). V lost 4 bases and J lost 0, with 7 bases in between. CDR3 size: 14 residues.

This clonotype was picked up a small number of times. A junction end diverges from the germline sequence, so it may reflect a read error. The CDR3 coding sequence is TGTGCCAGCAGCTACTATAATCAACCCCAGCATTTT. Translating gives CASSYYNQPQHF. The J gene is TRBJ1-5, the V gene TRBV5-8; D ambiguous. Per the germline V gene, CDR1 is SGHTS and CDR2 is YDEGEE. The CDR3 covers 12 residues. Based on the CDR3 plus reference TRBV5-8 and TRBJ1-5, the full variable domain is EAGVTQSPTHLIKTRGQQATLRCSPISGHTSVYWYQQALGLGLQFLLWYDEGEERNRGNFPPRFSGRQFPNYSSELNVNALELEDSALYLCASSYYNQPQHFGDGTRLSIL.